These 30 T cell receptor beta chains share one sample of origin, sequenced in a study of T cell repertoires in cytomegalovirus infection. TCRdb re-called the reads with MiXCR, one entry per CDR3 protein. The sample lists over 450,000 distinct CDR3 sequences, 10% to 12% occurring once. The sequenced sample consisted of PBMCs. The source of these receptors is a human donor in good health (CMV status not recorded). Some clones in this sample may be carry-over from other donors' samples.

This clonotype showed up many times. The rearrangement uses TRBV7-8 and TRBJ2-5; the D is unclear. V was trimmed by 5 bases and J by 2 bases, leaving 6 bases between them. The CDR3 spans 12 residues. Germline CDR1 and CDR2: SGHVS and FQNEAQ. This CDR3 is CASSRLQETQYF. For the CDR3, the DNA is TGTGCCAGCAGCCGACTTCAAGAGACCCAGTACTTC.

CDR3 in amino acids: CASSMKDNYGYTF. CDR3 nucleotide sequence: TGTGCCAGTAGTATGAAGGACAACTATGGCTACACCTTC. V is TRBV19 and J is TRBJ1-2, with D unresolved. Trimming removed 3 bases from V and 2 bases from J, with 7 bases in between. Germline lookup yields CDR1 LNHDA and CDR2 SQIVND (reference sequence). The CDR3 has 13 residues. The variable domain in full, completed from reference TRBV19 and TRBJ1-2, reads DGGITQSPKYLFRKEGQNVTLSCEQNLNHDAMYWYRQDPGQGLRLIYYSQIVNDFQKGDIAEGYSVSREKKESFPLTVTSAQKNPTAFYLCASSMKDNYGYTFGSGTRLTVV.

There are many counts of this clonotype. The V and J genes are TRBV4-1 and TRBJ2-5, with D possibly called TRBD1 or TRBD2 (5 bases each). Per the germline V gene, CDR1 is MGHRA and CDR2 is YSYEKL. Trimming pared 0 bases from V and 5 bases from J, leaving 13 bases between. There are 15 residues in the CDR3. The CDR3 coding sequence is TGCGCCAGCAGCCAAGAGTCGGGGCGCGGGGAGACCCAGTACTTC. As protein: CASSQESGRGETQYF.

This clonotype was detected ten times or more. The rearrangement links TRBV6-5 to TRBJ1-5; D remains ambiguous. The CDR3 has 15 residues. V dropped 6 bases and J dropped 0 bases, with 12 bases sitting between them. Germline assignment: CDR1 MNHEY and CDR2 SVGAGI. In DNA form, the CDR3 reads TGTGCCAGCAGCTCTCAGAGGGATAGCAATCAGCCCCAGCATTTT. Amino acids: CASSSQRDSNQPQHF.

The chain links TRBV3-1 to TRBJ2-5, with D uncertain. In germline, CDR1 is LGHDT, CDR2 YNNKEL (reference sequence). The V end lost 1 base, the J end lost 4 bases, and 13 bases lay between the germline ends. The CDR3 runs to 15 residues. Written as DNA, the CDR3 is TGTGCCAGCAGCCAAGGGTCAGTATTGAGAGAGACCCAGTACTTC. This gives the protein CASSQGSVLRETQYF.

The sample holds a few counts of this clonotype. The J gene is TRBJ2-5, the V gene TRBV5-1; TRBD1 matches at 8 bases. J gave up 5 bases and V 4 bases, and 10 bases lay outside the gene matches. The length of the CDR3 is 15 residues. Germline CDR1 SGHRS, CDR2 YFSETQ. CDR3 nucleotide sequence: TGCGCCAGCAGCGGAAGGACAGGGAGAAGGGAGACCCAGTACTTC. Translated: CASSGRTGRRETQYF.

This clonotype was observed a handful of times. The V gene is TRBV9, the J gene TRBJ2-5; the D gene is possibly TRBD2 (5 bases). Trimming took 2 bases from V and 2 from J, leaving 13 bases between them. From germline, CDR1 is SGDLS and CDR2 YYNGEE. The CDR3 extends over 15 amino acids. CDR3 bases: TGTGCCAGCAGCGTTACTAGTCTTCCACAAGAGACCCAGTACTTC. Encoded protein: CASSVTSLPQETQYF.

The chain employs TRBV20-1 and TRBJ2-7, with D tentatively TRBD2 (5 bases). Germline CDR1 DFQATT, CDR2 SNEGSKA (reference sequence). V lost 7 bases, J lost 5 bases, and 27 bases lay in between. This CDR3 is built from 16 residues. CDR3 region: CSVWLGNGVGYNEQYF. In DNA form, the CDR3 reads TGCAGTGTATGGTTAGGTAACGGGGTAGGTTACAACGAGCAGTACTTC.

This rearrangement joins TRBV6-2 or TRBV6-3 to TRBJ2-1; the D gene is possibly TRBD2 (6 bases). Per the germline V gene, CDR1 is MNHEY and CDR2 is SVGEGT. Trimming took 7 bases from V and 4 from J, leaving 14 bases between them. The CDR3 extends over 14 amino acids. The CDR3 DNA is TGTGCCAGCATTATTGGCGGGAATTACAATGAGCAGTTCTTC. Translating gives CASIIGGNYNEQFF.

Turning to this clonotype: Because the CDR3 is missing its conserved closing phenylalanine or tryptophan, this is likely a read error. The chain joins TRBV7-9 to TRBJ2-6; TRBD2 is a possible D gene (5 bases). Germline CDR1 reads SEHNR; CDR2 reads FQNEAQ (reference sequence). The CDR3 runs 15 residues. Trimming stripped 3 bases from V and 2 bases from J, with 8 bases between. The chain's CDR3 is CASSFGEAGANVLTS. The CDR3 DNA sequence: TGTGCCAGCAGCTTCGGGGAAGCTGGGGCCAACGTCCTGACTTCC.

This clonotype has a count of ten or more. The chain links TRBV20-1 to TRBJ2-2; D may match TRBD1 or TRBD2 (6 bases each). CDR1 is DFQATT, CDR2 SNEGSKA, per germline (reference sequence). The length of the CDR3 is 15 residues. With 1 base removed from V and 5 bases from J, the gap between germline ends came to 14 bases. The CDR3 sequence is CSARVGGGSTGELFF. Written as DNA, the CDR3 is TGCAGTGCTAGAGTAGGAGGGGGAAGTACCGGGGAGCTGTTTTTT.

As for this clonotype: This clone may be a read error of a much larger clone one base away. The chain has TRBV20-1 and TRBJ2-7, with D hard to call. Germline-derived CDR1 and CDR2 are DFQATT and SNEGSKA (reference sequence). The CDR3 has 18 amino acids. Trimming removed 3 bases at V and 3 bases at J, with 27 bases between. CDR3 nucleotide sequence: TGCAGTGCTAGGAACGACGGCCCCCACGATTCCACGATCTACGAGCAGTACTTC. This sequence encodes CSARNDGPHDSTIYEQYF.

For the CDR3, the DNA is TGCGCCAGCAGCCCGTTGGTCGCGGGGGCTGAAGCTTTCTTT. Its translation: CASSPLVAGAEAFF. The genes are TRBV5-1 and TRBJ1-1; tentatively, D is TRBD1 (5 bases). The germline V gene encodes CDR1 SGHRS and CDR2 YFSETQ. This CDR3 is built from 14 residues. Trimming removed 4 bases from V and 6 bases from J, with 16 bases in between.

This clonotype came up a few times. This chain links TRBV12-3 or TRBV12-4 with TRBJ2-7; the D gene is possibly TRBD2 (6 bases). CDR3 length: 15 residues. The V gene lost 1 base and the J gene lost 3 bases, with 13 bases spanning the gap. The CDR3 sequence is CASSLGRRGLYEQYF. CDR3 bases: TGTGCCAGCAGTTTAGGCAGAAGGGGACTCTACGAGCAGTACTTC.

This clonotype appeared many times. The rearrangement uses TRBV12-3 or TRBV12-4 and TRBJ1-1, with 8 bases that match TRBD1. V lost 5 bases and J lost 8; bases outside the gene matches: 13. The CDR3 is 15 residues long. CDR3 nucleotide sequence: TGTGCCAGCAGTCTACTATCGGGACAGGATGAAGAAGCTTTCTTT. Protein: CASSLLSGQDEEAFF.

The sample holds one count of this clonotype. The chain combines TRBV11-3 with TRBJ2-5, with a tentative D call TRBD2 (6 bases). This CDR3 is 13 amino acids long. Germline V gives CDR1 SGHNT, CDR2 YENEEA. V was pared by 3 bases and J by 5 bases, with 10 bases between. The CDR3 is CASSFRESETQYF. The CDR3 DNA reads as TGTGCCAGCAGCTTCCGGGAGAGCGAGACCCAGTACTTC.

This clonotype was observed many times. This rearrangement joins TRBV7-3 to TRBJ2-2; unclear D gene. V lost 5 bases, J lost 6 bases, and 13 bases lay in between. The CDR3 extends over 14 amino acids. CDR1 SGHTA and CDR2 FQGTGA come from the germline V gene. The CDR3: CASSLMGVAGELFF. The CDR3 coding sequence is TGTGCCAGCAGCCTCATGGGTGTAGCCGGGGAGCTGTTTTTT.

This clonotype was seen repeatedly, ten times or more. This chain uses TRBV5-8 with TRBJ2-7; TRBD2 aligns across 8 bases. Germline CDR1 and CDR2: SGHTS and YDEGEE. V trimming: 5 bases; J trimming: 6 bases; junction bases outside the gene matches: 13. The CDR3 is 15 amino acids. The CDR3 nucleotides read TGTGCCAGCAGGTACCCCGGGGGGGCTAACCGCGAGCAGTACTTC. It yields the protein CASRYPGGANREQYF.

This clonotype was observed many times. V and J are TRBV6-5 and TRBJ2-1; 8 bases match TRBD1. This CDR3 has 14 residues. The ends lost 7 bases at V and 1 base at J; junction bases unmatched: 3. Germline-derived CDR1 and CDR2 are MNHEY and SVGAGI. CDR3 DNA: TGTGCCAGCAAGGGACAGGCATCCTACAATGAGCAGTTCTTC. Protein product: CASKGQASYNEQFF.

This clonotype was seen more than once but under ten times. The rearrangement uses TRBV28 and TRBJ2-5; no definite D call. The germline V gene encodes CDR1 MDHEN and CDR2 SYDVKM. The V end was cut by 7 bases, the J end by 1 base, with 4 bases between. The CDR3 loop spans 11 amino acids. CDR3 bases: TGTGCCAGCACCCGCCAAGAGACCCAGTACTTC. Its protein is CASTRQETQYF.

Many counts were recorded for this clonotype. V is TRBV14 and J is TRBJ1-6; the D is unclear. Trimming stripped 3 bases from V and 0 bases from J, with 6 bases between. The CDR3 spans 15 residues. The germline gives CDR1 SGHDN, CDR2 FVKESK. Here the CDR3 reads CASSQRSSYNSPLHF. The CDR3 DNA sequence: TGTGCCAGCAGCCAGCGCTCCTCCTATAATTCACCCCTCCACTTT.

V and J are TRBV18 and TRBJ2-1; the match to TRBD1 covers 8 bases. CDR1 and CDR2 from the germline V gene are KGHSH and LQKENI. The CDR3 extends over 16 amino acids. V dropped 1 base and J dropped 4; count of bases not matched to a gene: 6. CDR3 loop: CASSPLRDRMYNEQFF. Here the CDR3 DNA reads TGTGCCAGCTCACCACTCCGGGACAGGATGTACAATGAGCAGTTCTTC.

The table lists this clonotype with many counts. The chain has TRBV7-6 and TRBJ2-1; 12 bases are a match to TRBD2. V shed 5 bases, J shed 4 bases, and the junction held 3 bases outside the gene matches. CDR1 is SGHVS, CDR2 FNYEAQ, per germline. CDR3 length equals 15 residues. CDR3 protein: CASSRLAGDYNEQFF. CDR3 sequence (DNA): TGTGCCAGCAGCCGACTAGCGGGGGATTACAATGAGCAGTTCTTC.

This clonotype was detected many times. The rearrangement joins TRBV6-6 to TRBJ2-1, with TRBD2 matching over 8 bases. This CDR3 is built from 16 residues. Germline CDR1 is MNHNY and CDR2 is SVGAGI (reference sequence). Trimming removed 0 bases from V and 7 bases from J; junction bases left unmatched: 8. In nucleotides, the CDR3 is TGTGCCAGCAGTTACTCGACCGGGAGGGAGCGGAATGAGCAGTTCTTC. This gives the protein CASSYSTGRERNEQFF.

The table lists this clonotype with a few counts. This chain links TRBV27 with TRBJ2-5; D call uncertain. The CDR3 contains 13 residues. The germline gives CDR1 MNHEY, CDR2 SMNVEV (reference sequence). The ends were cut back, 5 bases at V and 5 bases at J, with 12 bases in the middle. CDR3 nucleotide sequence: TGTGCCAGCAGTCAATCGATTGGTGAGACCCAGTACTTC. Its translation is CASSQSIGETQYF.

The CDR3 coding sequence is TGTGCCAGCTCACCACCGACCACCGGGGAGCTGTTTTTT. Translating it yields CASSPPTTGELFF. This chain connects TRBV18 to TRBJ2-2; D is uncertain. V was trimmed by 0 bases and J by 4 bases, leaving 3 bases between them. This CDR3 is built from 13 residues. Per germline, CDR1 KGHSH and CDR2 LQKENI. Together with reference TRBV18 and TRBJ2-2, the CDR3 gives the full variable domain: NAGVMQNPRHLVRRRGQEARLRCSPMKGHSHVYWYRQLPEEGLKFMVYLQKENIIDESGMPKERFSAEFPKEGPSILRIQQVVRGDSAAYFCASSPPTTGELFFGEGSRLTVL.

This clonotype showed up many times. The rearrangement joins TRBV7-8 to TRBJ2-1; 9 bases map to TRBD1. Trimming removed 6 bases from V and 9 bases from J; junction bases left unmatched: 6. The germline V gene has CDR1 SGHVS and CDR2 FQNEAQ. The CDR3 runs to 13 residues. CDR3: CASRWDRESEQFF. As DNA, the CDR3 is TGTGCCAGCAGATGGGACAGGGAAAGTGAGCAGTTCTTC.

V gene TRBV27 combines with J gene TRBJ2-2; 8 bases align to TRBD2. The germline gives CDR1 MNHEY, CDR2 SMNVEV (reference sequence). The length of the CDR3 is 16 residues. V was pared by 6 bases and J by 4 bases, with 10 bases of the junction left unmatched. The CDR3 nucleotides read TGTGCCAGCAGGAAGGCGGGGGGACGGGGCACCGGGGAGCTGTTTTTT. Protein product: CASRKAGGRGTGELFF.

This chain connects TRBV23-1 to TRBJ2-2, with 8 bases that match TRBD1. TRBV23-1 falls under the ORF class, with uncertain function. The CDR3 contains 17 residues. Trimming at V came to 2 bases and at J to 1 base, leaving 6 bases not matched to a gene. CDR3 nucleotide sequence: TGCGCCAGCAGTCAACCCGACAGGGGCCGGAACACCGGGGAGCTGTTTTTT. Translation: CASSQPDRGRNTGELFF.

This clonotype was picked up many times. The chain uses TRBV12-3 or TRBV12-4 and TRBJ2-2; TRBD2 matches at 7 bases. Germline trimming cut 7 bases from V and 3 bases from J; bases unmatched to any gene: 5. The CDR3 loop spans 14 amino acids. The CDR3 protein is CASKRGRDTGELFF. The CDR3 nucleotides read TGTGCCAGCAAACGGGGGAGGGACACCGGGGAGCTGTTTTTT.